This T cell receptor (beta chain) was sequenced for a study of blood T cell repertoires in COVID-19. Study background: COVID-19 samples collected from the United States, Italy and Spain covered acute and convalescent phases. T cells, B-cell-depleted T cells, or PBMCs supplied cDNA or gDNA.

The CDR3 consists of 19 residues. With 5 bases clipped from V and 0 bases from J, the junction kept 13 bases outside the gene matches. CDR1 and CDR2 from the germline V gene are LNHDA and SQIVND (reference sequence). In the original workflow: From reference gene primer amplification, estimates of nucleated cell counts were derived. The data were produced by immunoSEQ multiplex PCR, yet TCRdb's version contains in-frame clones alone and is incomplete. V, J and clone size derive from that table, while D and trimming were established from the DNA sequence. This sample has about 58,000 clones; about 79% occur once, and the top ten carry 4.9%.

The source material was peripheral blood. This clonotype was obtained from a human donor in a cohort sampled during active COVID-19. The J gene is TRBJ2-1, the V gene TRBV19, with 10 bases fitting TRBD1. The DNA for the CDR3 is TGTGCCAGTAGTGCGGGGACAGGGGTTTTGTCGAGCTCCTACAATGAGCAGTTCTTC. Translated: CASSAGTGVLSSSYNEQFF.